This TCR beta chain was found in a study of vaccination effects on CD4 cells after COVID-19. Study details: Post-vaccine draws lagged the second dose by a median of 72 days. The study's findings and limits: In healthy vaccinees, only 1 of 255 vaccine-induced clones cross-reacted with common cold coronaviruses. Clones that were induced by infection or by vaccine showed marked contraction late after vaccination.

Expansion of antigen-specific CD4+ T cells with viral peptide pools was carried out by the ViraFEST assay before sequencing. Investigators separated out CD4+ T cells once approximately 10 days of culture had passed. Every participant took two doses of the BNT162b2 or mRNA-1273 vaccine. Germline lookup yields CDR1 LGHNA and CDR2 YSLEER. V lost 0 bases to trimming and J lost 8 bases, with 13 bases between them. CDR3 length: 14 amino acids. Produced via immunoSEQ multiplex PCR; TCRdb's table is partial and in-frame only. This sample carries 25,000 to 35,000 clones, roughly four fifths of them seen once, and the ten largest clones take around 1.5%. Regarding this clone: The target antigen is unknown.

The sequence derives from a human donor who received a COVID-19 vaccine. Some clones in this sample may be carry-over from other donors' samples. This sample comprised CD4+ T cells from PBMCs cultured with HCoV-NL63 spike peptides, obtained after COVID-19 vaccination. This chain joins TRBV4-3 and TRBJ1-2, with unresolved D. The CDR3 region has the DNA TGCGCCAGCAGCCAAGATCTGGGTTTGAGAGGCTACACCTTC. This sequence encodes CASSQDLGLRGYTF.